Listed here is a single T cell receptor beta chain. This clone showed up just a few times. Its antigen has not been determined. Per-base quality was not reported, and no clone a single base away is much larger than it. This entry is derived from a study of beta chain features in type 1 diabetes listed by TCRdb under 2018. Context from the whole study: Mean age, gender distribution, total cell number and subset yield were not different between patients and healthy donors. A total of around 110,000,000 sorted cells were examined across all samples, and RNA yield correlated strongly with the number of cells per subset. Regulatory and stem cell-like memory subsets were obtained from only 8 patients and roughly eight healthy donors, while naive and central memory subsets were obtained from all 30 or so donors. The study compared TCRB repertoires of sorted circulating CD4+ T cell subsets between recently diagnosed type 1 diabetes patients and matched healthy donors.

All of the isolated RNA was reverse transcribed with the High Capacity cDNA Reverse Transcription Kit, so expressed TCRB transcripts were sequenced. Deep immunoSEQ sequencing was applied to naive, central memory and regulatory T cell samples, giving an average of about 3.8 million total reads per sample. Sorted cells were lysed in RLT buffer and RNA was extracted with DNase-treated RNeasy Micro or Mini kits, depending on cell number. Each cell subset was processed on its own to prevent cross-contamination, while patient and healthy donor samples were processed together. The immunoSEQ multiplex PCR was used to amplify TCRB sequences from cDNA, yielding 87-bp fragments that span the CDR3 region. Sequencing of the amplicons was done on the Illumina HiSeq platform. For the original study's pipeline: PCR bias was corrected computationally using synthetic template baselines, and reads within Hamming distance 2 were collapsed, with unmergeable singletons discarded. Reads were aligned to IMGT to assign V, D and J genes, CDR3 length, and insertions or deletions at six rearrangement sites. Within each subset, clonotype counts were normalized to sorted cell number, and only after that were true diversity and Gini coefficients computed with the tcR R package. The overlap coefficient, calculated on TCRB nucleotide sequences, was used to measure repertoire sharing. As a proxy for the pre-selection repertoire, out-of-frame TCRB sequences from naive cells were analyzed. As stored in TCRdb, this immuneACCESS dataset retains in-frame rearrangements with V and J assigned. A fraction of the clones does not appear; measured against another copy, unresolved V genes explain less than half of the discrepancy, and the remainder lacks a known reason. The V and J calls and clone size come from that table; D and trimming were worked out from the DNA. The sample contains some 350,000 clones, 13% of them found a single time. The ten largest clones take up 0.015% of the sample.

Each donor gave one peripheral blood draw, roughly 120 mL on average, collected into heparinised tubes. A BD FACSAria II and a panel including CD45RO, CCR7, CD25, CD127, CD95 and CD27 were used to sort naive, central memory, regulatory and stem cell-like memory CD4+ T cells. Every sorted population had a purity above 95%. PBMCs were separated immediately by Lymphoprep density gradient centrifugation and were stained directly, without being cultured. Samples were stained and sorted in pairs, with one healthy donor and one patient per experiment, so that batch effects were minimized. Broad study findings and their caveats: Because cDNA was sequenced instead of genomic DNA, highly expressing activated cells could be over-represented, though the groups showed no difference in activation or CD3 levels. Naive, central memory and regulatory TCRB repertoires appeared more similar among patients than among healthy donors. Fewer insertions and more nucleotide deletions at VDJ recombination sites were observed in patients with type 1 diabetes, implying thymic rearrangement abnormalities. Because the HLA sub-analyses included only small numbers of individuals, any influence of HLA type on TCRB rearrangement was left unresolved. Type 1 diabetes patients showed a moderate but significant shortening of TCRB CDR3 length in all four CD4+ subsets. PCR may preferentially amplify shorter templates, but because patient and control samples were amplified and corrected together, any resulting skew would affect both groups equally.

Sequencing was carried out using naive CD4+ T cells from blood. The meaning of the sample's cell subset or site label: true naive CD4+ T cells. The TCR originated in a woman in her late teens or twenties with type 1 diabetes.

The CDR3 region reads CASRQREAVYNEQFF. The DNA sequence reads TGTGCCAGCAGACAGCGGGAGGCGGTGTACAATGAGCAGTTCTTC. The rearranged segments are TRBV28 and TRBJ2-1; 9 nucleotides in the junction match TRBD2. Relative to germline, V is missing 6 bases and J is missing 4 bases, with 7 bases of the junction outside any gene match. From a lookup of the germline V gene, CDR1 and CDR2 are MDHEN and SYDVKM. Including cysteine and phenylalanine, the CDR3 has 15 amino acids. Here the CDR3 DNA is all that survives: 45 bases in frame from base 1.